This T cell receptor beta chain is from a study of cytomegalovirus exposure and HLA in healthy donors. Sequenced by immunoSEQ multiplex PCR; TCRdb stores in-frame clones only, minus some. The sample holds nearly 200,000 clones, 65% to 90% seen once. A note on this clone: What it binds is unknown.

Study results and caveats: Reportedly, cytomegalovirus status was diagnosed with high sensitivity and specificity. The study listed under 200 cytomegalovirus-associated TCR beta chains.

Germline assignment: CDR1 LNHNV and CDR2 YYDKDF (reference sequence). V lost 0 bases and J 5 bases, leaving 5 bases between the germline ends. The CDR3 totals 12 residues. Sequencing input: PBMCs. The chain employs TRBV15 and TRBJ2-7; D is unclear. The source is a young woman in good health and CMV-seropositive. The chain's CDR3 is CATSRDSNEQYF. In nucleotides, the CDR3 is TGTGCCACCAGCAGAGATTCCAACGAGCAGTACTTC.